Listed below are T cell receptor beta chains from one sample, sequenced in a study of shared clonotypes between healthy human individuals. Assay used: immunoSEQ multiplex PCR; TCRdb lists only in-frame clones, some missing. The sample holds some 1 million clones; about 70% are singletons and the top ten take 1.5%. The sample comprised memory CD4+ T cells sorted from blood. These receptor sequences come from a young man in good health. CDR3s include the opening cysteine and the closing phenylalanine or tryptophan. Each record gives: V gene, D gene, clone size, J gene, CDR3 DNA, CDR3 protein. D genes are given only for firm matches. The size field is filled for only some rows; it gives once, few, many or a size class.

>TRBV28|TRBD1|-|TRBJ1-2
TGTGCCAGCCGGGACAGGGCGTTGCTCTATGGCTACACCTTC
CASRDRALLYGYTF
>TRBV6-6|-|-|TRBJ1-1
TGTGCCAGCAGTTACTCGTCCGGGGCGAACACTGAAGCTTTCTTT
CASSYSSGANTEAFF
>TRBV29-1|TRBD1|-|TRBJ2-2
TGCAGCGTCCTTGGACAGGGGAACACCGGGGAGCTGTTTTTT
CSVLGQGNTGELFF
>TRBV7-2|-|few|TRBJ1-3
TGTGCCAGCAGCCCGGGTCCCTCCTCCGGACATTACTCTGGAAACACCATATATTTT
CASSPGPSSGHYSGNTIYF
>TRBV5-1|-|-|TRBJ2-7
TGCGCCAGCAGCTCGGGCGGCAGCTCCTACGAGCAGTACTTC
CASSSGGSSYEQYF
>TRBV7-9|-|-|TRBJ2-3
TGTGCCAGCAGCTTAGGGGCAGGTCCAACAGATACGCAGTATTTT
CASSLGAGPTDTQYF
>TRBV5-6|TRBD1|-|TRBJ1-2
TGTGCCAGCAGCTTGAACACAGGGGGCGGGTTTGGCTACACCTTC
CASSLNTGGGFGYTF
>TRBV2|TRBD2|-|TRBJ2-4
TGTGCCAGCAGTGAAAGGCCTAGCGGGGGGAAAAACATTCAGTACTTC
CASSERPSGGKNIQYF
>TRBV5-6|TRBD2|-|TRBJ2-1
TGTGCCAGCAGCAAGGTGGGGACTAGCGGCCCCTATGGCGATGAGCAGTTCTTC
CASSKVGTSGPYGDEQFF
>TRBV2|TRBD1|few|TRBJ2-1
TGTGCCAGCAGTGAAGGCGGACCGACAGGGTTCGACAATGAGCAGTTCTTC
CASSEGGPTGFDNEQFF
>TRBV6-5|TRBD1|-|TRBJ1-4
TGTGCCAGCAGTTACGGACAGGGCATTCACGGTGAAAAACTGTTTTTT
CASSYGQGIHGEKLFF
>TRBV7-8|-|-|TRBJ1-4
TGTGCCAGCAGCTTAGGAACAGCCCTTAATGAAAAACTGTTTTTT
CASSLGTALNEKLFF
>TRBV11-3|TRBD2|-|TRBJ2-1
TGTGCCAGCAGCCGACAAAGGGGAGCGGGGGGATACAATGAGCAGTTCTTC
CASSRQRGAGGYNEQFF
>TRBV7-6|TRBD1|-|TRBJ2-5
TGTGCCAGCAGCGACATTGTCGACAGGGCTGAAGAGACCCAGTACTTC
CASSDIVDRAEETQYF
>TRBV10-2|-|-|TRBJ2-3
TGCGCCAGCAGTGAGCCGGGTCCGACCACCCAGTATTTT
CASSEPGPTTQYF
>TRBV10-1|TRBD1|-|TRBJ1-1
TGCGCCAGCAGCGGGGCAGGGGGCGCCGGGGAAGCTTTCTTT
CASSGAGGAGEAFF
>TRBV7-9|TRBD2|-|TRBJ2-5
TGTGCCAGCAGCTGGCGGGAGACCCATGAGACCCAGTACTTC
CASSWRETHETQYF
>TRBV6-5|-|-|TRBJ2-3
TGTGCCAGCAGTTACGACAGTAGGGGCACAGATACGCAGTATTTT
CASSYDSRGTDTQYF
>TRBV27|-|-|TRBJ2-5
TGTGCCAGCAGTTTAAGTAGTCGGGCCTATGGGACCCAGTACTTC
CASSLSSRAYGTQYF
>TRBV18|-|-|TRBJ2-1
TGTGCCAGCTCACCGCTGGGCGGTTACAATGAGCAGTTCTTC
CASSPLGGYNEQFF
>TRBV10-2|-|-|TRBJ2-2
TGCGCCAGCAGTGAGTGGGGGCCGGGCACCGGGGAGCTGTTTTTT
CASSEWGPGTGELFF
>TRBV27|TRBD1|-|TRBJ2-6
TGTGCCAGCAGTGGGACAGGGTCTGGGGCCAACGTCCTGACTTTC
CASSGTGSGANVLTF
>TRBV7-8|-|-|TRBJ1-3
TGTGCCAGCAGCTGGGACGGCTACTCTGGAAACACCATATATTTT
CASSWDGYSGNTIYF
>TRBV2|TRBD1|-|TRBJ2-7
TGTGCCAGCACCAAAGCCGGGACAGGGAACAACGAGCAGTACTTC
CASTKAGTGNNEQYF
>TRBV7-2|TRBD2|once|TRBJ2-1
TGTGCCAGCAGCGATCAGGGCCCTCGCGGGGGTGAGCAGTTCTTC
CASSDQGPRGGEQFF
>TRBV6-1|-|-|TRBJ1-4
TGTGCCAGCAGTGCACGATTTTCAGGGGCAACTAATGAAAAACTGTTTTTT
CASSARFSGATNEKLFF
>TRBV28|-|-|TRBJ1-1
TGTGCCAGCGCCATAGGGAGGAACACTGAAGCTTTCTTT
CASAIGRNTEAFF
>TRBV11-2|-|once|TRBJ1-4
TGTGCCAGCAGCTTGTTGTTGGACGAAAAACTGTTTTTT
CASSLLLDEKLFF
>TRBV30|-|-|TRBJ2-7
TGTGCCTGGAGTGTCTCGACTAGAACCTACGAGCAGTACTTC
CAWSVSTRTYEQYF
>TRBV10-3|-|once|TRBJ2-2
TGTGCCACCGCAAGGGGCGACACCGGGGAGCTGTTTTTT
CATARGDTGELFF
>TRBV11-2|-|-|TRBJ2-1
TGTGCCAGCAGCCTAGCTGGTGAGCAGTTCTTC
CASSLAGEQFF
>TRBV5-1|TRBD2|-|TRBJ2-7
TGCGCCAGCAGCTATAGCGGGAGGGCCAACTACGAGCAGTACTTC
CASSYSGRANYEQYF